These T cell receptor beta chains were read from a single sample in a study of OX40 agonist ivuxolimab in advanced cancers. Profiled with immunoSEQ multiplex PCR; TCRdb holds only in-frame clones, not every one. This table has approximately 12,000 clones, about 76% appearing once. The specimen comprised CD4+ or CD8+ T cells sorted from blood, sampled in a trial of the OX40 agonist ivuxolimab. These receptors were taken from an adult with an advanced solid tumor such as melanoma, head and neck, liver or kidney cancer. The CDR3 runs from the conserved cysteine through the conserved F or W. The D gene is left open where the match is weak.

v_gene: TRBV7-8; d_gene: .; j_gene: TRBJ2-1; len: 13; CDR3nt: TGTGCCAGCAGCCCAGGACTGCCCAATGAGCAGTTCTTC; CDR3aa: CASSPGLPNEQFF
v_gene: TRBV10-1; d_gene: TRBD1; j_gene: TRBJ1-1; len: 15; CDR3nt: TGCGCCAGCAGCTATTACAGGGGACGGAACACTGAAGCTTTCTTT; CDR3aa: CASSYYRGRNTEAFF
v_gene: TRBV9; d_gene: .; j_gene: TRBJ2-1; len: 13; CDR3nt: TGTGCCAGCAGCGGCGACGGATTCGGTGAGCAGTTCTTC; CDR3aa: CASSGDGFGEQFF
v_gene: TRBV5-1; d_gene: .; j_gene: TRBJ2-3; len: 12; CDR3nt: TGCGCCAGCAGCTTGGCCCCAGATACGCAGTATTTT; CDR3aa: CASSLAPDTQYF
v_gene: TRBV11-2; d_gene: .; j_gene: TRBJ2-1; len: 14; CDR3nt: TGTGCCAGCAGCGAAGGGACGGGGTACAATGAGCAGTTCTTC; CDR3aa: CASSEGTGYNEQFF
v_gene: TRBV20-1; d_gene: .; j_gene: TRBJ1-4; len: 11; CDR3nt: TGCAGTGCTAGAGACGGTGAAAAACTGTTTTTT; CDR3aa: CSARDGEKLFF
v_gene: TRBV5-1; d_gene: .; j_gene: TRBJ2-7; len: 16; CDR3nt: TGCGCCAGCAGCTTGGGTCCACGACAGGGACTGTACGAGCAGTACTTC; CDR3aa: CASSLGPRQGLYEQYF
v_gene: TRBV9; d_gene: TRBD2; j_gene: TRBJ2-3; len: 19; CDR3nt: TGTGCCAGCAGCGTAGATCCAGCCGTGTCGGGAGGAAACACAGATACGCAGTATTTT; CDR3aa: CASSVDPAVSGGNTDTQYF
v_gene: TRBV15; d_gene: TRBD1; j_gene: TRBJ1-5; len: 15; CDR3nt: TGTGCCACTAGCCCAGACAGGGATCGGGACCAGCCCCAGCATTTT; CDR3aa: CATSPDRDRDQPQHF
v_gene: TRBV11-2; d_gene: .; j_gene: TRBJ2-1; len: 13; CDR3nt: TGTGCCAGCAGCTTATTACAAAGGACAGAGCAGTTCTTC; CDR3aa: CASSLLQRTEQFF
v_gene: TRBV11-3; d_gene: TRBD2; j_gene: TRBJ2-1; len: 14; CDR3nt: TGTGCCAGCAGTTCGGGACTAGCAGCCCATGAGCAGTTCTTC; CDR3aa: CASSSGLAAHEQFF